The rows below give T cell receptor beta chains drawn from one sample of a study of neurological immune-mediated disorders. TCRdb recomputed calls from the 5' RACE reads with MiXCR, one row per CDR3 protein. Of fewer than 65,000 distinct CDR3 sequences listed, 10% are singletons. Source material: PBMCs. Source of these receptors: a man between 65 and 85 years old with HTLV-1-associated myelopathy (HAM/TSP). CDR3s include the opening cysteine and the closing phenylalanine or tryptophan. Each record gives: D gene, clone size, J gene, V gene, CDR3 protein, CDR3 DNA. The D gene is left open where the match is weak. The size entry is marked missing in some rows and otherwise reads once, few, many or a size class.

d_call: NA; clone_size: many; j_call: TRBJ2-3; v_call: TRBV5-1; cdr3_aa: CASLIGDTQYF; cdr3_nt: TGCGCCAGTCTTATTGGAGATACGCAGTATTTT
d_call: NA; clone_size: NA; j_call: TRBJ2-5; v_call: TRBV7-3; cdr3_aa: CASSTGGPETQYF; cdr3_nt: TGTGCCAGCAGTACCGGGGGGCCGGAGACCCAGTACTTC
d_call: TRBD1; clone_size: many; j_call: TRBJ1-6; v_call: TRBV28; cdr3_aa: CASSPIGTVNSPLHF; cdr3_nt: TGTGCCAGCAGCCCCATAGGGACAGTAAATTCACCCCTCCACTTT
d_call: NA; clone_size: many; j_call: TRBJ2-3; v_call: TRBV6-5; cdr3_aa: CASSSALTPRDLHF; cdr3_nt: TGTGCCAGCAGTTCCGCTTTAACCCCCCGCGATCTGCATTTT
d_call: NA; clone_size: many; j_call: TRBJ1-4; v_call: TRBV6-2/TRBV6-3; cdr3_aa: CASSYSTAQKWGKLFF; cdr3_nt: TGTGCCAGCAGTTACTCGACAGCCCAGAAGTGGGGGAAACTGTTTTTT
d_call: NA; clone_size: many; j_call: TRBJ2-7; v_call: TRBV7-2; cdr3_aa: CASSSDRRSYEQYF; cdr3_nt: TGTGCCAGCAGCTCGGATAGGCGGTCCTACGAGCAGTACTTC
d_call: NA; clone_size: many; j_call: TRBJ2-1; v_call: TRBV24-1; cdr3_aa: CATSSQYEQFF; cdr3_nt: TGTGCCACCAGTAGCCAATATGAGCAGTTCTTC
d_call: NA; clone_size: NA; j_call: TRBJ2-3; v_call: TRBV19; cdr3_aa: CASSTERTTDTQYF; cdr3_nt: TGTGCCAGTAGTACAGAGCGGACCACAGATACGCAGTATTTT
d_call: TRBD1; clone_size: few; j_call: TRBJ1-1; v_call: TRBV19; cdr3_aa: CASSSNRGTEAFF; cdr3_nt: TGTGCCAGTAGTTCCAACAGGGGGACTGAAGCTTTCTTT
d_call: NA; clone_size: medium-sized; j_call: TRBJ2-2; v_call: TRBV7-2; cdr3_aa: CASSQPGLGFTGELFF; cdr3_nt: TGTGCCAGCAGCCAACCGGGACTTGGGTTCACCGGGGAGCTGTTTTTT
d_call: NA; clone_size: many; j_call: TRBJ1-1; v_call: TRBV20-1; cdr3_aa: CSARGVEGRAEAFF; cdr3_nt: TGCAGTGCTAGAGGGGTCGAAGGAAGGGCTGAAGCTTTCTTT
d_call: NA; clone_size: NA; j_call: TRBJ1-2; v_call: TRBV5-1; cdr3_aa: CASSLESRGGYTF; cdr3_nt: TGCGCCAGCAGCTTGGAATCTCGCGGGGGCTACACCTTC
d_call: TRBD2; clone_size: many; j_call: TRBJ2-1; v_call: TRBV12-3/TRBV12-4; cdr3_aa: CASSLAGGNEQFF; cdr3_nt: TGTGCCAGCTCCCTGGCGGGGGGCAATGAGCAGTTCTTC
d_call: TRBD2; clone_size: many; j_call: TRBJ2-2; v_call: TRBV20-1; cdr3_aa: CSARDGVAGEAGELFF; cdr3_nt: TGCAGTGCTAGAGATGGGGTAGCGGGAGAGGCCGGGGAGCTGTTTTTT
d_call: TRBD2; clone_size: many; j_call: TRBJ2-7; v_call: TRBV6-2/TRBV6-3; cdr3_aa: CASRRLRLAGVNEQYF; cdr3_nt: TGTGCCAGCAGACGCCTGAGGCTAGCGGGAGTCAACGAGCAGTACTTC
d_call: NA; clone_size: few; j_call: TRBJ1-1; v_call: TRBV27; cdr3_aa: CASRTGLSTEAFF; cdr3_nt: TGTGCCAGCCGCACAGGGTTGAGCACTGAAGCTTTCTTT
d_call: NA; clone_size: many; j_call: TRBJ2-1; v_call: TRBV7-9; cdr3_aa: CASSLGLGVEQFF; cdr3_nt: TGTGCCAGCAGCTTAGGGCTAGGCGTTGAGCAGTTCTTC
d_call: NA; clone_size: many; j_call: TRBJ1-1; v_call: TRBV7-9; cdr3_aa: CASSQAGPDEAFF; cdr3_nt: TGTGCCAGCAGCCAGGCCGGGCCTGACGAAGCTTTCTTT
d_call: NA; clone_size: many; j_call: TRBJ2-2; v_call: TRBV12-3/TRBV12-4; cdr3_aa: CASSFVSGELFF; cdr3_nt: TGTGCCAGCAGTTTCGTATCCGGGGAGCTGTTTTTT
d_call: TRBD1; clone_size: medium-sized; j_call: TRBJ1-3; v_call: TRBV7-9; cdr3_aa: CASSPDRVNTIYF; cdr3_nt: TGTGCCAGCAGTCCGGACAGGGTTAACACCATATATTTT
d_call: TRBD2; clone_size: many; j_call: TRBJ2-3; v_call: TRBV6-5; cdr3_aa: CASSYGVAGDTQYF; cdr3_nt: TGTGCCAGCAGTTACGGGGTAGCGGGAGATACGCAGTATTTT
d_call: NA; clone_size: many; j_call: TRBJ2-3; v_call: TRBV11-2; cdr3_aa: CASSLLAGPTDTQYF; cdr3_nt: TGTGCCAGCAGCTTATTGGCGGGGCCCACAGATACGCAGTATTTT
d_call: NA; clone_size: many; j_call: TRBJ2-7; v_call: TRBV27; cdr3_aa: CASSLRANYEQYF; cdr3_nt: TGTGCCAGCAGTTTGAGGGCTAACTACGAGCAGTACTTC
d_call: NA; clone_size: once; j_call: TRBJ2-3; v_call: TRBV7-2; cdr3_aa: CASSALDTQYF; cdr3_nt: TGTGCCAGCAGCGCACTGGATACGCAGTATTTT
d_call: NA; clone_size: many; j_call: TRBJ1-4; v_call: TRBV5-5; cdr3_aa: CASSFRSTNEKLFF; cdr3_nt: TGTGCCAGCAGCTTCAGATCAACTAATGAAAAACTGTTTTTT
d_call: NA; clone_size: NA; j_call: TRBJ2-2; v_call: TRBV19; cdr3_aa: CASSHPGNTGELFF; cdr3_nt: TGTGCCAGTAGCCATCCCGGGAACACCGGGGAGCTGTTTTTT
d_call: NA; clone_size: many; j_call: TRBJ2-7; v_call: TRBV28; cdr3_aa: CASRGEGARPSYEQYF; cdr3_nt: TGTGCCAGCAGAGGGGAGGGGGCTAGACCCTCCTACGAGCAGTACTTC
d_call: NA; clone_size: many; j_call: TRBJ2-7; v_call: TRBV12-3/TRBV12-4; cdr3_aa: CASSPGGSRRNEQYF; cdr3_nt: TGTGCCAGCAGTCCCGGGGGATCCCGAAGAAACGAGCAGTACTTC
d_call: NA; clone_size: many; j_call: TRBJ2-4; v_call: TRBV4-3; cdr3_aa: CASSQGGRGGVGKNIQYF; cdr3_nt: TGCGCCAGCAGCCAAGGAGGCAGGGGGGGGGTAGGCAAAAACATTCAGTACTTC
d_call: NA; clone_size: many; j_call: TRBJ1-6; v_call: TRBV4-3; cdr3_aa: CASSQVTGPDSPLHF; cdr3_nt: TGCGCCAGCAGCCAGGTTACAGGGCCGGACTCACCCCTCCACTTT
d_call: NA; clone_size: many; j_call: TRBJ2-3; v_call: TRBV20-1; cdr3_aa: CSAQRRGSTDTQYF; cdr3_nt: TGCAGTGCTCAAAGGCGAGGGAGCACAGATACGCAGTATTTT
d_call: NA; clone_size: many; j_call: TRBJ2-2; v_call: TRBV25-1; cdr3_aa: CASSKATAGELFF; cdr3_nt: TGTGCCAGCAGCAAAGCTACCGCTGGGGAGCTGTTTTTT
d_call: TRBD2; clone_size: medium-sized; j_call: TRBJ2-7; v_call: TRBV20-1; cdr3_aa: CSAPDTSGSSYEQYF; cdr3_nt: TGCAGTGCTCCGGATACTAGCGGGAGCTCCTACGAGCAGTACTTC